The entry below gives a single TCR beta chain sequence along with its context. Its antigen is still unknown. This CDR3 spans 15 amino acids. Per the germline V gene, CDR1 is MDHEN and CDR2 is SYDVKM. One blood sample of roughly 2.5 ml was taken from each donor. This specimen belongs to a study of monozygotic twins with inflammatory bowel disease. Study observations and caveats: Lower sharing of clonotypes with other individuals was seen in IBD patients than in healthy twins. This was most marked in patients showing signs of disease activity.

Template switching was used to attach UMIs, which incorporated a 6-nucleotide sample barcode. One entry per CDR3 protein, without DNA, is what TCRdb gives after re-calling the 5' RACE reads. The sample has just over 300,000 distinct CDR3 sequences, and its top ten clones hold 5.6%. This chain connects TRBV28 to TRBJ1-1; TCRdb's D gene call, TRBD1, goes unchecked for lack of DNA. This TCR was sampled from a human donor with ulcerative colitis or Crohn's disease, or a healthy co-twin of an affected twin (not recorded which). The sequenced sample was blood. CDR3: CASSPPGPLNTEAFF.